Below, one TCR beta chain is given with its context. It lacks a known antigen. There are no base qualities to consult, and no much larger clone falls within one base. The CDR3 regions of human TCRbeta chains were analyzed by immunosequencing. For the original study's pipeline: TCRs in the repertoires were compared against a reference library of SARS-CoV-2-specific TCRs that had been generated with the MIRA antigen-specificity platform. Breadth was defined as the fraction of unique TCRs that were SARS-CoV-2-associated. Depth was defined as the fraction of total T cells that were SARS-CoV-2-associated. Using the MIRA data, every spike-specific TCR was mapped to the spike region that the TCR reacted to and assigned to either a CD4 or a CD8 class. Log10-transformed breadth and depth values were compared by one-way ANOVA with Sidak's multiple comparisons tests. Here the immuneACCESS table is served through TCRdb, limited to in-frame sequences with V and J called. Missing clones are a known gap in these copies; in checked studies unresolved V genes cover under half, and the rest lacks a known reason. D and trimming come from the DNA, and the V and J calls and clone size come from that table. Within this sample are over 95,000 clones, with more than 85% of them counted one time only. The biggest ten clones account for 4% to 5% of the sample.

The intended sense of this specimen's time point label: baseline before first vaccination. Vaccinee samples came from UK trials COV001 and COV002, including a single-blind randomized controlled phase 2/3 trial of AZD1222 (ChAdOx1 nCoV-19) in healthy adults. For TCRbeta chain sequencing, PBMC samples were collected from trial participants at day 0 and at day 28 after the second dose. This sample stems from a study of T cell responses to AZD1222 COVID-19 vaccine (dated by TCRdb to the early 2020s). As for the study more broadly: AZD1222 recipients given second doses at about 4 weeks or at about 12 weeks were pooled, since spike-specific TCR depth and breadth were not found to differ between the two schedules. TCR sequencing was performed for some 250 trial participants, of whom 200 to 220 were given two doses of AZD1222 and about 25 were given two doses of MenACWY control vaccine. Trial participants were enrolled by age into 18-55, 56-69 and 70-plus year subgroups, with around 150, 28 and 57 TCR-sequenced participants respectively.

The paper as a whole reports these results and caveats: CD4 TCRs associated with the vaccine covered the entire spike protein, and the dominant responses were in regions 160-218 and 743-854. Participants were mostly white British, with more females than males. The authors suggested clonal diversity may have been underestimated. In the small 56-69-year group, the increase in depth fell short of significance, most likely because of low power. Nearly half of unique spike-specific TCRs reportedly recognized epitopes outside regions mutated in the B.1.351 and B.1.1.7 variants. Conclusions about previously exposed vaccinees are limited, since just a handful of AZD1222 recipients were seropositive for SARS-CoV-2 at baseline. After two AZD1222 doses, both the breadth and the depth of spike-specific TCRs were significantly higher than at day 0 and than in MenACWY recipients. Because no day 14 peak-response samples were available, repertoires were characterized only after the peak T cell response.

This clonotype originated in an adult in good health. The sequencing here drew on peripheral blood, taken on day 0 of AZD1222 vaccination.

The CDR3 amino acid sequence is: CASSSKVDYGYTF. The DNA reads as follows: TGCGCCAGCAGCTCAAAGGTAGACTATGGCTACACCTTC. The rearranged chain carries TRBV5-1 and TRBJ1-2; the D gene lacks a confident call. As encoded in the germline V gene, CDR1 is SGHRS while CDR2 is YFSETQ. The CDR3 runs 13 amino acids, cysteine and phenylalanine included. CDR3 DNA only is kept here, 39 bases in frame from base 1. V lost 3 bases and J lost 3 bases; the stretch between them is 9 bases long.